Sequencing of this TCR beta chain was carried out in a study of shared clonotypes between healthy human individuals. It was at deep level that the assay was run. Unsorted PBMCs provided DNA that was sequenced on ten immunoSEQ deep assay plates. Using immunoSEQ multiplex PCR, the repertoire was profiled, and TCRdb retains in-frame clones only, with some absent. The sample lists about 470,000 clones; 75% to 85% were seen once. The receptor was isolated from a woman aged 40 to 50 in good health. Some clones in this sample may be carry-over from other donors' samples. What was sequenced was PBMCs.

The CDR3 loop is CASSEGGDWTYEQYF. The DNA of the CDR3 is TGTGCCAGCAGTGAAGGGGGGGACTGGACCTACGAGCAGTACTTC. V gene TRBV2 combines with J gene TRBJ2-7; the D gene is possibly TRBD2 (6 bases). Germline CDR1 and CDR2: SNHLY and FYNNEI. The CDR3 consists of 15 residues. V shed 1 base and J shed 2 bases, with 12 bases lying between them.